This TCR beta chain was sequenced for a study of cytomegalovirus exposure and HLA in healthy donors. Study overall: Earlier, some 170 million T cells were analyzed, and fewer than 120 million unique TCR beta sequences were found among them. Regarding the study as a whole: Accurate prediction of most subjects' HLA-A and HLA-B alleles from TCR beta sequences was reported. Among immune exposure information, only CMV serostatus was available.

Though probably carrying unrecorded immune exposures, donors were nominally healthy at sampling. PCR amplification relied on 60 Vbeta primers (plus 13 Jbeta primers). TCRdb keeps only in-frame clones here, not all; method: immunoSEQ multiplex PCR. The sample yields about 200,000 clones, roughly four fifths seen once. The length of the CDR3 is 15 residues. V shed 6 bases and J shed 1 base, with 13 bases lying between them. Germline values: CDR1 MNHEY, CDR2 SVGAGI. To note about this clone: Antigen: not known.

The sequence came from a man between 18 and 35 years old in good health and CMV-seronegative. Sequencing used PBMCs. The chain is built from TRBV6-5 and TRBJ1-5, with D perhaps matching TRBD1 (6 bases). CDR3 residues: CASSGDRKSNQPQHF. DNA of the CDR3: TGTGCCAGCAGCGGTGACAGGAAAAGCAATCAGCCCCAGCATTTT.